A single sample is the source of the 10 T cell receptor beta chains below, sequenced in a study of blood T cells in healthy people across ages. A J-beta primer mix and a sample-barcoded 5' primer were used in a second PCR of roughly 6 to 12 cycles. Each CDR3 protein gets one entry after TCRdb re-called the 5' RACE reads with MiXCR. The top ten hold approximately 2% of the sample, which has about 1.8 million distinct CDR3 sequences, around half seen once. The sequenced material came from blood. The receptors were gathered from a woman in her forties in good health.

Only a few counts were recorded for this clonotype. The V call is TRBV5-1, the J call TRBJ1-1, with 9 positions matching TRBD1. Trimming removed 3 bases from V and 4 bases from J; junction bases left unmatched: 10. Germline V gene sequence: CDR1 SGHRS, CDR2 YFSETQ. CDR3 size: 16 residues. Here the CDR3 reads CASSSLPGTGSTEAFF. In DNA form, the CDR3 reads TGCGCCAGCAGCTCATTACCCGGGACAGGGAGCACTGAAGCTTTCTTT. Drawing the rest from reference TRBV5-1 and TRBJ1-1, the complete variable domain is KAGVTQTPRYLIKTRGQQVTLSCSPISGHRSVSWYQQTPGQGLQFLFEYFSETQRNKGNFPGRFSGRQFSNSRSEMNVSTLELGDSALYLCASSSLPGTGSTEAFFGQGTRLTVV.

This clonotype was picked up a small number of times. The gene calls are TRBV24-1 and TRBJ2-6; the D gene could be TRBD1 or TRBD2 (6 bases each). Germline CDR1 is KGHDR and CDR2 is SFDVKD. V lost 5 bases to trimming and J lost 1 base, with 20 bases between them. The CDR3 runs to 19 residues. The DNA for the CDR3 is TGTGCCACCAGTGTAGGTATTGGAGGGGGGCCGTCTGGGGCCAACGTCCTGACTTTC. This translates into CATSVGIGGGPSGANVLTF.

The V call is TRBV6-6, the J call TRBJ2-7; 7 nucleotides match TRBD1. CDR3 size: 16 residues. Unmatched junction bases numbered 13, after V lost 2 bases and J lost 6 bases. Germline V gene data show CDR1 as MNHNY and CDR2 as SVGAGI (reference sequence). The CDR3: CASSYGSGGWSSEQYF. CDR3 nucleotides: TGTGCCAGCAGTTACGGGTCAGGGGGTTGGTCTTCCGAGCAGTACTTC.

This clonotype came up a few times. This rearrangement joins TRBV9 to TRBJ2-1; 14 positions agree with TRBD2. The CDR3 length is 13 residues. V dropped 3 bases and J dropped 14; count of bases not matched to a gene: 4. Germline V gene data show CDR1 as SGDLS and CDR2 as YYNGEE. The CDR3 DNA is TGTGCCAGCAGCGCAGGACTAGCGGGGGGTGAGTTCTTC. Translating it yields CASSAGLAGGEFF.

This sequence joins TRBV11-2 and TRBJ1-2, with TRBD1 identical over 7 bases. V lost 5 bases and J lost 3; bases outside the gene matches: 12. The CDR3 is made up of 16 amino acids. Germline lookup yields CDR1 SGHAT and CDR2 FQNNGV. The CDR3 sequence: CASSAPPGQKDYGYTF. Here the CDR3 DNA reads TGTGCCAGCAGCGCTCCCCCGGGACAGAAAGACTATGGCTACACCTTC.

J is TRBJ2-3 and V is TRBV11-3; TRBD1 aligns across 7 bases. V dropped 5 bases and J dropped 3; count of bases not matched to a gene: 8. The CDR3 loop spans 15 amino acids. The germline V gene has CDR1 SGHNT and CDR2 YENEEA. CDR3 protein: CASSRGQTGTDTQYF. Here the CDR3 DNA reads TGTGCCAGCAGCCGGGGACAGACGGGGACAGATACGCAGTATTTT.

V and J are TRBV29-1 and TRBJ1-5; unclear D gene. The V end lost 5 bases, the J end lost 4 bases, and 9 bases lay between the germline ends. Per germline, CDR1 SQVTM and CDR2 ANQGSEA. This CDR3 comprises 12 residues. CDR3 sequence (DNA): TGCAGCGTTTCCTCCGCTAATCAGCCCCAGCATTTT. This encodes CSVSSANQPQHF.

This clonotype was found a few times. The chain has TRBV7-9 and TRBJ1-4; D is perhaps TRBD1 (5 bases). Trimming stripped 5 bases from V and 7 bases from J, with 17 bases between. Germline V CDR1 and CDR2: SEHNR, FQNEAQ (reference sequence). CDR3 length equals 15 residues. CDR3 DNA sequence: TGTGCCAGCAGCGTACCGGGACGGGCGTTTGAAAAACTGTTTTTT. Its protein product is CASSVPGRAFEKLFF. The whole variable domain, remainder taken from reference TRBV7-9 and TRBJ1-4, is DTGVSQNPRHKITKRGQNVTFRCDPISEHNRLYWYRQTLGQGPEFLTYFQNEAQLEKSRLLSDRFSAERPKGSFSTLEIQRTEQGDSAMYLCASSVPGRAFEKLFFGSGTQLSVL.

The CDR3 sequence is CASSLVGQVASNTQYF. DNA for the CDR3: TGTGCCAGCAGCTTAGTAGGCCAGGTCGCTTCTAATACGCAGTATTTT. V is TRBV7-2 and J is TRBJ2-3; no clear D. The CDR3 loop spans 16 amino acids. V lost 1 base and J 7 bases, leaving 18 bases between the germline ends. Germline CDR1 and CDR2: SGHTA and FQGNSA.

The chain combines TRBV18 with TRBJ1-2; D is unresolved. Trimming took off 1 base at V and 2 bases at J, with 11 bases between the two ends. CDR3 length: 15 residues. Germline CDR1 and CDR2: KGHSH and LQKENI. Here the CDR3 reads CASSPLATRNYGYTF. CDR3 nucleotide sequence: TGTGCCAGCTCACCACTCGCAACCCGAAACTATGGCTACACCTTC.